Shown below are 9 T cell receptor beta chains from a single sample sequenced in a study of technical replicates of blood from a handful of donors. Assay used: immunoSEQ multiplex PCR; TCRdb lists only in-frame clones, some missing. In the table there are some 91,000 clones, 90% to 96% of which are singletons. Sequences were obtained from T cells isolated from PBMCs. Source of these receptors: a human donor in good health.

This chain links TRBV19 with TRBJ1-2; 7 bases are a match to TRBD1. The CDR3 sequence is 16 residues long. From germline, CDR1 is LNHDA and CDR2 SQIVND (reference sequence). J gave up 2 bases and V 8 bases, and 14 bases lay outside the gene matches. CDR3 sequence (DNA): TGTGCCAGTGAAGATATCCTCAGGGGGGAGAACTATGGCTACACCTTC. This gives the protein CASEDILRGENYGYTF.

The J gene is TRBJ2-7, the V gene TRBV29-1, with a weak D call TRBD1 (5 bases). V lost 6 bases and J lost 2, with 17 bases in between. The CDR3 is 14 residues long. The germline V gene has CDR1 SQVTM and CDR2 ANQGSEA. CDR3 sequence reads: CSVARAGNPYEQYF. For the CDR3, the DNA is TGCAGCGTGGCCCGGGCAGGGAATCCCTACGAGCAGTACTTC.

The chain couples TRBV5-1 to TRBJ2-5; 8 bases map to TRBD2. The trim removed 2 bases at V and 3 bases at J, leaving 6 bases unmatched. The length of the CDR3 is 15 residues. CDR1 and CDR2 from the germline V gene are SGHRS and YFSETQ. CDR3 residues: CASSFSGTREETQYF. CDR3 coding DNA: TGCGCCAGCAGCTTCTCCGGGACTAGGGAAGAGACCCAGTACTTC.

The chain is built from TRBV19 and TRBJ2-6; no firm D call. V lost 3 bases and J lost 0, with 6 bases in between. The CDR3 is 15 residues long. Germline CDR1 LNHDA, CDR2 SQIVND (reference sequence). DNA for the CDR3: TGTGCCAGTAGTATCTCAGTCTCTGGGGCCAACGTCCTGACTTTC. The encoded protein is CASSISVSGANVLTF.

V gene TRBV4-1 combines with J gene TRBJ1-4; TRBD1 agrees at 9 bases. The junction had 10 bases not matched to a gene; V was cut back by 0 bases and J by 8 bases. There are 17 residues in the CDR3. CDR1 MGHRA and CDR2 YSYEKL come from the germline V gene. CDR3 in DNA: TGCGCCAGCAGCCAAGATCTTGGGACAGGGCGGCGGGAAAAACTGTTTTTT. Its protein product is CASSQDLGTGRREKLFF.

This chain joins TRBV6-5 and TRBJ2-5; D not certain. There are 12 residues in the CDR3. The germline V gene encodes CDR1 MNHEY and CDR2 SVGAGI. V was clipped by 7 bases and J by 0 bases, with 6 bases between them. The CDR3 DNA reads TGTGCCAGCACTAATTACCAAGAGACCCAGTACTTC. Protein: CASTNYQETQYF.

DNA for the CDR3: TGTGCCAGCAAAGAAAGCGGGGCCGCCTACAATGAGCAGTTCTTC. It yields the protein CASKESGAAYNEQFF. The chain uses TRBV6-5 and TRBJ2-1, with 7 bases identical to TRBD2. Trimming removed 7 bases from V and 2 bases from J; junction bases left unmatched: 8. Germline lookup yields CDR1 MNHEY and CDR2 SVGAGI. The CDR3 runs 15 residues.

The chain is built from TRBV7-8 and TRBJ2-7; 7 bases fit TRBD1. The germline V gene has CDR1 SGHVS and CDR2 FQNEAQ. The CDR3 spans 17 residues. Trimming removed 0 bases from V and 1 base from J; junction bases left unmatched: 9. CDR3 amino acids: CASSLANRGLGSYEQYF. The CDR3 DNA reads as TGTGCCAGCAGCTTAGCCAACAGGGGATTAGGGTCCTACGAGCAGTACTTC. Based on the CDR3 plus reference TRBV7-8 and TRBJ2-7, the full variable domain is GAGVSQSPRYKVAKRGQDVALRCDPISGHVSLFWYQQALGQGPEFLTYFQNEAQLDKSGLPSDRFFAERPEGSVSTLKIQRTQQEDSAVYLCASSLANRGLGSYEQYFGPGTRLTVT.

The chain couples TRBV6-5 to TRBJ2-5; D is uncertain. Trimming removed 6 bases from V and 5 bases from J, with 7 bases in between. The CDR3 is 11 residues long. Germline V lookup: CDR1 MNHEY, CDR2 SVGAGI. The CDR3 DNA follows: TGTGCCAGCAGGGGCCCGGAGACCCAGTACTTC. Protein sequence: CASRGPETQYF.